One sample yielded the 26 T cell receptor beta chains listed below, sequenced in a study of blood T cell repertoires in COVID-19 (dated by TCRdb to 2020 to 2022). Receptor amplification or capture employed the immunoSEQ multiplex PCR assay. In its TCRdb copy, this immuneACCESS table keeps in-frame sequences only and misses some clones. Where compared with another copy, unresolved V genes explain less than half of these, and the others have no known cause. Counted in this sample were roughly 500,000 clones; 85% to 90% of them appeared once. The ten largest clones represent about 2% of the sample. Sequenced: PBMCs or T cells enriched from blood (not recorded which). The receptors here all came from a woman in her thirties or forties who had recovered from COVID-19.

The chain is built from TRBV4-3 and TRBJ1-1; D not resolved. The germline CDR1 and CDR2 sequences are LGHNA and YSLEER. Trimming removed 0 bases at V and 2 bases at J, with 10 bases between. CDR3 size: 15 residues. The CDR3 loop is CASSQDFGHNTEAFF. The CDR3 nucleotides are TGCGCCAGCAGCCAAGATTTTGGCCATAACACTGAAGCTTTCTTT.

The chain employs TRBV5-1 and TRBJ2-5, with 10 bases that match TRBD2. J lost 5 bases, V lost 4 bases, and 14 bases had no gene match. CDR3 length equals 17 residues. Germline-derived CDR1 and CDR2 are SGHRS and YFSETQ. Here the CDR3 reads CASSLSPSGSFRETQYF. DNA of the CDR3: TGCGCCAGCAGCCTGTCGCCTAGCGGGAGCTTTAGGGAGACCCAGTACTTC.

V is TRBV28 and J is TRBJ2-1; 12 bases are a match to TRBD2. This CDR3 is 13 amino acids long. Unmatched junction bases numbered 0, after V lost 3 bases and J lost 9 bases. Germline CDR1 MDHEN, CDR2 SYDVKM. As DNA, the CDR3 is TGTGCCAGCAGTTTGGGACTAGCGGGTGAGCAGTTCTTC. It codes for CASSLGLAGEQFF.

The CDR3 sequence is CASSLQGIGGTDTQYF. CDR3 nucleotide sequence: TGCGCCAGCAGCCTACAGGGGATCGGGGGCACAGATACGCAGTATTTT. The chain recombines TRBV5-1 with TRBJ2-3; TRBD1 matches at 7 bases. Per germline, CDR1 SGHRS and CDR2 YFSETQ. V lost 4 bases and J lost 1; bases outside the gene matches: 9. The CDR3 length is 16 residues.

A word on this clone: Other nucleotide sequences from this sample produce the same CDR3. The CDR3 sequence is CASSYGGSNQPQHF. The CDR3 DNA is TGTGCCAGCAGTTATGGAGGAAGCAATCAGCCCCAGCATTTT. The rearrangement joins TRBV6-5 to TRBJ1-5; no clear D. This CDR3 is built from 14 residues. Trimming cost V 3 bases and J 1 base, with 7 bases left between them. Germline V CDR1 and CDR2: MNHEY, SVGAGI.

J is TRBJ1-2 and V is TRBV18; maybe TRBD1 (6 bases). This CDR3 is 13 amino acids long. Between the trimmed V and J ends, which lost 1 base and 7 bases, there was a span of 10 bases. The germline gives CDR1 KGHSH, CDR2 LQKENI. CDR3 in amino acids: CASSPRGTSGYTF. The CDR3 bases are TGTGCCAGCTCACCACGGGGGACATCTGGCTACACCTTC.

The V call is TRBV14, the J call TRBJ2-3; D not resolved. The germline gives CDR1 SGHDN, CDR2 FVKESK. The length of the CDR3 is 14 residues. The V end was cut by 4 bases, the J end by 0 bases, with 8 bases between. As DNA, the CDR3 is TGTGCCAGCAGCCGGGCGTTGAGCACAGATACGCAGTATTTT. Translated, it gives CASSRALSTDTQYF.

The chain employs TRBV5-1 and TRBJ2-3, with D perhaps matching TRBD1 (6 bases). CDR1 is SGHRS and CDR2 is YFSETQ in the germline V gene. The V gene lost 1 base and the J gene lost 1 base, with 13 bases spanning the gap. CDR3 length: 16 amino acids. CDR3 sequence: CASSLSTGYGTDTQYF. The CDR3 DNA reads TGCGCCAGCAGCTTGAGTACAGGGTATGGCACAGATACGCAGTATTTT.

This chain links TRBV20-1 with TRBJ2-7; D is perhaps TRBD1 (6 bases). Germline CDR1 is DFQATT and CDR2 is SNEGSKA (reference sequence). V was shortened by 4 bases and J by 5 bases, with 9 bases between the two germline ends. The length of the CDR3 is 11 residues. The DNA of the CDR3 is TGCAGTGCTAATACAGGGCACGAGCAGTACTTC. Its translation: CSANTGHEQYF.

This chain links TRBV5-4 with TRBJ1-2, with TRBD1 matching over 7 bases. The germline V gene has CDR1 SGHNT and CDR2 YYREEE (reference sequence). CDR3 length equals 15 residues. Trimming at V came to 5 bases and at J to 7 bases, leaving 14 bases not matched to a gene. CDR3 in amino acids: CASSSDRTRSGGYTF. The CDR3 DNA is TGTGCCAGCAGTTCGGACAGGACGAGGTCTGGTGGCTACACCTTC. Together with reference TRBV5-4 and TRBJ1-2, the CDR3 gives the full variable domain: ETGVTQSPTHLIKTRGQQVTLRCSSQSGHNTVSWYQQALGQGPQFIFQYYREEENGRGNFPPRFSGLQFPNYSSELNVNALELDDSALYLCASSSDRTRSGGYTFGSGTRLTVV.

CDR3 sequence reads: CASSQEKRSPSNVLTF. The CDR3 region has the DNA TGTGCCAGCAGCCAAGAGAAACGGTCCCCTTCCAACGTCCTGACTTTC. J is TRBJ2-6 and V is TRBV3-1 (or the pseudogene TRBV3-2); D gene ambiguous. Germline assignment: CDR1 LGHDT and CDR2 YNNKEL (reference sequence). The CDR3 is 16 residues long. The V and J ends lost 0 bases and 8 bases respectively, with 14 bases between them.

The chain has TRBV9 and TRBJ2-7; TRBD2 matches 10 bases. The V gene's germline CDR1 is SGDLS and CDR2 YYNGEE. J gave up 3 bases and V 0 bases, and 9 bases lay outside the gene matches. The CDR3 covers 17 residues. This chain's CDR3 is CASSVGSSGGVYYEQYF. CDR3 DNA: TGTGCCAGCAGCGTAGGATCCAGCGGGGGGGTCTACTACGAGCAGTACTTC.

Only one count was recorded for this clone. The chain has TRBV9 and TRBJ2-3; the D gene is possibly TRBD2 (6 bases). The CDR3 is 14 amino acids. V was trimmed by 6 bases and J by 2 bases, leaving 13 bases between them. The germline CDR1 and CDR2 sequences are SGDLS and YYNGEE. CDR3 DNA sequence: TGTGCCAGCAATAGTGGCGGGAACACAGATACGCAGTATTTT. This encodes CASNSGGNTDTQYF.

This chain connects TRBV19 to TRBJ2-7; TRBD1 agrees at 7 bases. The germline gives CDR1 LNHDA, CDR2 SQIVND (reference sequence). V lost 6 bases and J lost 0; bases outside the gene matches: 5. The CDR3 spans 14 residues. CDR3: CASRDDRASYEQYF. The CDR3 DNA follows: TGTGCCAGTAGGGATGACAGGGCCTCCTACGAGCAGTACTTC.

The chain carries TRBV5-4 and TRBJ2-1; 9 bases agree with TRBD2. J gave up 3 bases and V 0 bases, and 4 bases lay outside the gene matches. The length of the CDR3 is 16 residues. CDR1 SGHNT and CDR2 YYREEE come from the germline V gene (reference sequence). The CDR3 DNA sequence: TGTGCCAGCAGCTTGGGTAGCGGGAGTGGCTACAATGAGCAGTTCTTC. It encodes CASSLGSGSGYNEQFF. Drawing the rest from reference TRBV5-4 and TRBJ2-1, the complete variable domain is ETGVTQSPTHLIKTRGQQVTLRCSSQSGHNTVSWYQQALGQGPQFIFQYYREEENGRGNFPPRFSGLQFPNYSSELNVNALELDDSALYLCASSLGSGSGYNEQFFGPGTRLTVL.

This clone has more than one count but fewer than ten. The CDR3 region has the DNA TGCAGCGTTGAAGATCGGGGGGGGTATGGCTACACCTTC. Its translation is CSVEDRGGYGYTF. This chain connects TRBV29-1 to TRBJ1-2, with D tentatively TRBD1 (5 bases). Looked up from germline, CDR1 is SQVTM and CDR2 is ANQGSEA. This CDR3 has 13 amino acids. V lost 0 bases, J lost 5 bases, and 10 bases lay in between.

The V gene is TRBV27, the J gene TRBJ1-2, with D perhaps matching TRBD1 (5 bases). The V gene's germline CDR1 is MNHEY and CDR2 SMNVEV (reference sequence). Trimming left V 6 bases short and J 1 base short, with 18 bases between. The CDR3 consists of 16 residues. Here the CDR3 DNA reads TGTGCCAGCAGGCGAACAGGAGCATACGATAACTATGGCTACACCTTC. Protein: CASRRTGAYDNYGYTF.

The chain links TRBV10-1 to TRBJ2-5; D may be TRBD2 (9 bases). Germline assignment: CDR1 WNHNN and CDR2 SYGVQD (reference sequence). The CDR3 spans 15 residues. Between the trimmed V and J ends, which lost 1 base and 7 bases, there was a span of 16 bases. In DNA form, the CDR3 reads TGCGCCAGCAGTGAGTTGGCTAGCGGGACAGGGACCCAGTACTTC. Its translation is CASSELASGTGTQYF.

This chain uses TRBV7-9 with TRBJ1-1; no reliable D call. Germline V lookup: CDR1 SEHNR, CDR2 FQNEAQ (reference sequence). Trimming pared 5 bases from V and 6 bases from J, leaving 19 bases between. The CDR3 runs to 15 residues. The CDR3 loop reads CASSDSKNGNSEAFF. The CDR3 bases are TGTGCCAGCAGCGATAGCAAAAACGGAAACTCTGAAGCTTTCTTT.

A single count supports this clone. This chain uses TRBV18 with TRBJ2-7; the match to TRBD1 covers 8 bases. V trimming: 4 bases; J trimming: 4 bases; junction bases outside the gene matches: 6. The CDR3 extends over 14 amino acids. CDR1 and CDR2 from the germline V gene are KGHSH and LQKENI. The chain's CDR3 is CASSQRQGMYEQYF. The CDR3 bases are TGTGCCAGCTCACAACGACAGGGGATGTACGAGCAGTACTTC.

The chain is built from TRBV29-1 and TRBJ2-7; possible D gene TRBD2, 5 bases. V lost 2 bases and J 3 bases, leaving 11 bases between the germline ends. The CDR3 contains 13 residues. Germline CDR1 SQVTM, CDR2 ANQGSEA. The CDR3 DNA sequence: TGCAGCGTTGAATACGGGAATCGCTACGAGCAGTACTTC. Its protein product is CSVEYGNRYEQYF.

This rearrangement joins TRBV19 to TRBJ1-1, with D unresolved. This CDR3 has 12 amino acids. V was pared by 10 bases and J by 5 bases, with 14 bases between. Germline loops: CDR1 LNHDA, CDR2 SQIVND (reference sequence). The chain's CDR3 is CATENTATEAFF. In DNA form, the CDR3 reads TGTGCCACCGAAAATACTGCAACTGAAGCTTTCTTT.

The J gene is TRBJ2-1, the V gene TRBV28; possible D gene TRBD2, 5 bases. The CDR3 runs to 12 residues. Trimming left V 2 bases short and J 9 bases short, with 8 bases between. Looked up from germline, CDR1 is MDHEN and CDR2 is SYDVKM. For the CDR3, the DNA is TGTGCCAGCAGTTTAGTTGGGAGTGAGCAGTTCTTC. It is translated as CASSLVGSEQFF.

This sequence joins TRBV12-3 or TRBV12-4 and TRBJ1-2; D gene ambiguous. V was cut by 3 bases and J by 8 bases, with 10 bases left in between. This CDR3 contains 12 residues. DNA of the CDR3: TGTGCCAGCAGTTTGGGCGGGAGAGGCTACACCTTC. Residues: CASSLGGRGYTF.

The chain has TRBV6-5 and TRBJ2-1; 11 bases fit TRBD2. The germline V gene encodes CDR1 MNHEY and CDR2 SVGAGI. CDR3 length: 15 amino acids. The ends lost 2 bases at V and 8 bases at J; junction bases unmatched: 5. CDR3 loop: CASSYTTSGNYEQFF. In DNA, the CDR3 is TGTGCCAGCAGTTACACGACTAGCGGGAACTATGAGCAGTTCTTC.

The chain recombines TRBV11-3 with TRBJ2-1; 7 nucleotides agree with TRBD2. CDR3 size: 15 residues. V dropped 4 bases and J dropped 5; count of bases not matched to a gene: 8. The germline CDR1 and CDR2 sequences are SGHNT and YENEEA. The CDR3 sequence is CASSSLTSWNNEQFF. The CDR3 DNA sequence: TGTGCCAGCAGCTCCTTGACTAGCTGGAACAATGAGCAGTTCTTC.